These 18 T cell receptor beta chains share one sample of origin, sequenced in a study of blood T cell repertoires in COVID-19. Measured with immunoSEQ multiplex PCR; TCRdb has only the in-frame clones, and not every one. Of around 98,000 clones listed, roughly 80% are singletons. Sequencing was done on a sample of peripheral blood. The receptors were gathered from a woman aged 55-75 years with acute or convalescent COVID-19.

The gene calls are TRBV30 and TRBJ2-1, with D possibly TRBD2 on 5 matching bases. The germline V gene has CDR1 GTSNPN and CDR2 SVGIG (reference sequence). The ends were cut back, 8 bases at V and 6 bases at J, with 14 bases in the middle. This CDR3 has 12 amino acids. CDR3 sequence reads: CASGPQSNEQFF. The CDR3 region has the DNA TGTGCCAGCGGTCCCCAAAGCAATGAGCAGTTCTTC. The variable domain in full, with the rest retrieved from reference TRBV30 and TRBJ2-1, is SQTIHQWPATLVQPVGSPLSLECTVEGTSNPNLYWYRQAAGRGLQLLFYSVGIGQISSEVPQNLSASRPQDRQFILSSKKLLLSDSGFYLCASGPQSNEQFFGPGTRLTVL.

The rearrangement joins TRBV7-8 to TRBJ2-2; D might be TRBD2 (5 bases). CDR3 length: 14 amino acids. Looked up from germline, CDR1 is SGHVS and CDR2 is FQNEAQ. The V end lost 2 bases, the J end lost 5 bases, and 9 bases lay between the germline ends. For the CDR3, the DNA is TGTGCCAGCAGCTTATTAATAGCGACCGGGGAGCTGTTTTTT. Translation gives CASSLLIATGELFF.

The rearrangement uses TRBV30 and TRBJ1-3; tentative D call: TRBD1 (5 bases). This CDR3 is 14 amino acids long. The V end was cut by 0 bases, the J end by 0 bases, with 6 bases between. The germline V gene encodes CDR1 GTSNPN and CDR2 SVGIG (reference sequence). The CDR3: CAWSVGGSGNTIYF. CDR3 in DNA: TGTGCCTGGAGTGTGGGGGGCTCTGGAAACACCATATATTTT.

The rearrangement uses TRBV6-2 or TRBV6-3 and TRBJ2-2; TRBD2 aligns across 7 bases. V was pared by 0 bases and J by 6 bases, with 4 bases of the junction left unmatched. There are 15 residues in the CDR3. Germline V gives CDR1 MNHEY, CDR2 SVGEGT. CDR3: CASSYSGLVPGELFF. CDR3 nucleotides: TGTGCCAGCAGTTACTCAGGACTAGTCCCCGGGGAGCTGTTTTTT.

This chain joins TRBV7-3 and TRBJ2-3, with 14 bases lining up with TRBD2. CDR1 SGHTA and CDR2 FQGTGA come from the germline V gene. The CDR3 is 17 amino acids. Trimming at V came to 5 bases and at J to 5 bases, leaving 9 bases not matched to a gene. The CDR3 DNA sequence: TGTGCCAGCAGCCCGCGACTAGCGGGGGGGCGATTAGATACGCAGTATTTT. Translation gives CASSPRLAGGRLDTQYF.

The chain uses TRBV5-1 and TRBJ2-3; the match to TRBD2 covers 8 bases. The J segment lost 6 bases and the V segment lost 0 bases, leaving 12 bases of the junction unmatched. CDR1 is SGHRS and CDR2 is YFSETQ in the germline V gene. This CDR3 is built from 17 residues. Here the CDR3 reads CASSLGNFAGGVDTQYF. CDR3 bases: TGCGCCAGCAGCTTGGGGAACTTTGCGGGGGGAGTCGATACGCAGTATTTT.

V usage is TRBV29-1 and J usage is TRBJ2-7, with TRBD1 matching 8 bases. Germline loops: CDR1 SQVTM, CDR2 ANQGSEA. V lost 6 bases, J lost 2 bases, and 12 bases stayed unmatched. CDR3 length: 15 residues. The CDR3 region has the DNA TGCAGCGTGAGGACAGGGAGGTCAGTGGCCTACGAGCAGTACTTC. Translation gives CSVRTGRSVAYEQYF.

This clone has just a few counts. V usage is TRBV3-1 (or the pseudogene TRBV3-2) and J usage is TRBJ1-2, with 7 bases identical to TRBD1. J gave up 2 bases and V 4 bases, and 16 bases lay outside the gene matches. Per the germline V gene, CDR1 is LGHDT and CDR2 is YNNKEL (reference sequence). The CDR3 runs to 18 residues. CDR3 region: CASSRLDRSIGSNYGYTF. CDR3 sequence (DNA): TGTGCCAGCAGCCGCCTGGACAGGTCTATAGGATCCAACTATGGCTACACCTTC.

This clone appeared once. V and J are TRBV27 and TRBJ1-6; tentative D call: TRBD1 (6 bases). Germline V gives CDR1 MNHEY, CDR2 SMNVEV (reference sequence). The CDR3 runs 13 residues. V was shortened by 7 bases and J by 4 bases, with 8 bases between the two germline ends. CDR3 sequence reads: CASMQGYNSPLHF. The DNA for the CDR3 is TGTGCCAGCATGCAGGGGTATAATTCACCCCTCCACTTT.

This chain links TRBV6-1 with TRBJ1-6; D perhaps matches TRBD1 (5 bases). Germline CDR1 is MNHNS and CDR2 is SASEGT. Trimming removed 0 bases from V and 7 bases from J, with 7 bases in between. The CDR3 spans 14 residues. The CDR3 DNA reads TGTGCCAGCAGTGAAGCGACAGCCAATTCACCCCTCCACTTT. It translates to CASSEATANSPLHF.

The chain couples TRBV6-2 or TRBV6-3 to TRBJ1-2; D is ambiguous. CDR3 size: 15 residues. Germline lookup yields CDR1 MNHEY and CDR2 SVGEGT. V was cut by 2 bases and J by 2 bases, with 12 bases left in between. CDR3 residues: CASSYGGGVNYGYTF. The CDR3 DNA reads as TGTGCCAGCAGTTACGGCGGAGGAGTCAACTATGGCTACACCTTC.

The chain uses TRBV6-1 and TRBJ2-1; no definite D call. This CDR3 contains 15 residues. Germline loops: CDR1 MNHNS, CDR2 SASEGT. Between the trimmed V and J ends, which lost 2 bases and 1 base, there was a span of 9 bases. Here the CDR3 DNA reads TGTGCCAGCAGTGAACAACAGAGTTCCTACAATGAGCAGTTCTTC. Amino acids: CASSEQQSSYNEQFF.

The CDR3 bases are TGTGCCAGTAGTATAGAACGGATAGCAGTCGGCTACACCTTC. Translated: CASSIERIAVGYTF. The genes are TRBV19 and TRBJ1-2; the D is unclear. This CDR3 contains 14 residues. Germline CDR1 is LNHDA and CDR2 is SQIVND (reference sequence). V was cut by 0 bases and J by 8 bases, with 13 bases left in between.

The chain recombines TRBV29-1 with TRBJ1-2; 8 positions match TRBD1. V trimming: 5 bases; J trimming: 0 bases; junction bases outside the gene matches: 2. The CDR3 covers 13 residues. The germline V gene has CDR1 SQVTM and CDR2 ANQGSEA. This chain's CDR3 is CSVLQGANYGYTF. DNA for the CDR3: TGCAGCGTTCTACAGGGGGCTAACTATGGCTACACCTTC.

V usage is TRBV2 and J usage is TRBJ1-5; D ambiguous. Deletions cut 6 bases from V and 2 bases from J, with 8 bases between. Germline CDR1 and CDR2: SNHLY and FYNNEI. The CDR3 has 13 residues. Written as DNA, the CDR3 is TGTGCCAGCAGATTGGAGGGCAATCAGCCCCAGCATTTT. It codes for CASRLEGNQPQHF. Supplemented by reference TRBV2 and TRBJ1-5, the full variable domain reads EPEVTQTPSHQVTQMGQEVILRCVPISNHLYFYWYRQILGQKVEFLVSFYNNEISEKSEIFDDQFSVERPDGSNFTLKIRSTKLEDSAMYFCASRLEGNQPQHFGDGTRLSIL.

This chain uses TRBV3-1 (or the pseudogene TRBV3-2) with TRBJ1-1; D might be TRBD1 (6 bases). The CDR3 totals 13 residues. Germline CDR1 LGHDT, CDR2 YNNKEL (reference sequence). The V and J ends lost 4 bases and 1 base respectively, with 7 bases between them. The CDR3 bases are TGTGCCAGCAGCCCGACAGGGAACACTGAAGCTTTCTTT. Translated: CASSPTGNTEAFF.

This clone was counted between two and nine times. The rearrangement joins TRBV10-3 to TRBJ2-7; 10 bases line up with TRBD1. The CDR3 consists of 13 residues. Looked up from germline, CDR1 is ENHRY and CDR2 is SYGVKD. With V trimmed by 2 bases and J by 10 bases, 5 bases remained unmatched. The CDR3 DNA sequence: TGTGCCATCAGTGAGCTTGGACAGGGGGAACAGTACTTC. The encoded protein is CAISELGQGEQYF.

The rearrangement links TRBV6-5 to TRBJ1-6; TRBD1 might be the D (6 bases). V dropped 11 bases and J dropped 7 bases, with 18 bases sitting between them. Germline V gene data show CDR1 as MNHEY and CDR2 as SVGAGI. This CDR3 contains 14 residues. This CDR3 reads CAYREGVGNSPLHF. For the CDR3, the DNA is TGTGCCTACCGGGAGGGGGTAGGGAATTCACCCCTCCACTTT.